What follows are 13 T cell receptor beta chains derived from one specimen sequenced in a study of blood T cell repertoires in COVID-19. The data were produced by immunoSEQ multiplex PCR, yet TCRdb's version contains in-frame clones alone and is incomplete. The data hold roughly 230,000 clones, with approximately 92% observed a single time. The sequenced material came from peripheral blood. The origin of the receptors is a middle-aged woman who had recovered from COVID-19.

In DNA, the CDR3 is TGTGCCAGCAGTACCGGACTAGCGGGGGACAGGGAGACCCAGTACTTC. Its protein is CASSTGLAGDRETQYF. The chain links TRBV28 to TRBJ2-5, with 13 nucleotides matching TRBD2. This CDR3 comprises 16 residues. Germline lookup yields CDR1 MDHEN and CDR2 SYDVKM. The J segment lost 5 bases and the V segment lost 5 bases, leaving 8 bases of the junction unmatched.

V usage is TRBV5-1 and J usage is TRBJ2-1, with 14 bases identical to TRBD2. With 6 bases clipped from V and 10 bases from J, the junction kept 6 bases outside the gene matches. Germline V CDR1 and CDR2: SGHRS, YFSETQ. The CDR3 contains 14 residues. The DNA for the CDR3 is TGCGCCAGCACGACTAGCGGGGGGGCGGGAGAGCAGTTCTTC. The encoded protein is CASTTSGGAGEQFF. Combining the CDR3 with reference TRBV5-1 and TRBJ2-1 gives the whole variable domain KAGVTQTPRYLIKTRGQQVTLSCSPISGHRSVSWYQQTPGQGLQFLFEYFSETQRNKGNFPGRFSGRQFSNSRSEMNVSTLELGDSALYLCASTTSGGAGEQFFGPGTRLTVL.

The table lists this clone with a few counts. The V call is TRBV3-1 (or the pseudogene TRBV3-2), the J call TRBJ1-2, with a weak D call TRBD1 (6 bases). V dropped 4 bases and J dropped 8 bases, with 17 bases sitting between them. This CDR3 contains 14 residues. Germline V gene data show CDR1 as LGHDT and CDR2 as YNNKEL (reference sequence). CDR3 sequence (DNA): TGTGCCAGCAGCCCGGGACACGGGGCTTTGGGCTACACCTTC. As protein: CASSPGHGALGYTF.

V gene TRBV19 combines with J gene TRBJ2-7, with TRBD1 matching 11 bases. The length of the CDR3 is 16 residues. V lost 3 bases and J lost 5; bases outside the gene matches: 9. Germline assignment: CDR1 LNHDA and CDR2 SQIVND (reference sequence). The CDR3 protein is CASSMGQGVNFDEQYF. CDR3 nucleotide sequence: TGTGCCAGTAGTATGGGACAGGGGGTCAACTTTGACGAGCAGTACTTC.

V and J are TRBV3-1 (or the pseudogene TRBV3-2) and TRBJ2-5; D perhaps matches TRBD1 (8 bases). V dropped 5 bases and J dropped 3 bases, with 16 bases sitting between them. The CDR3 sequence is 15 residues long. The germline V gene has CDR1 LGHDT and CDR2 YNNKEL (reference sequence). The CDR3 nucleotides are TGTGCCAGCAGCAGCCCACAGGGGGGGGAAGAGACCCAGTACTTC. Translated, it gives CASSSPQGGEETQYF.

CDR3 nucleotide sequence: TGCAGCGTTGAAGATTCCGTGTACACCGGGGAGCTGTTTTTT. This codes for CSVEDSVYTGELFF. The gene calls are TRBV29-1 and TRBJ2-2, with unresolved D. The CDR3 is 14 amino acids. Trimming pared 0 bases from V and 3 bases from J, leaving 8 bases between. Germline CDR1 is SQVTM and CDR2 is ANQGSEA.

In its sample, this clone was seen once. This chain's CDR3 is CASRPPGLAVTDTQYF. DNA of the CDR3: TGTGCCAGCAGACCACCGGGACTAGCGGTCACAGATACGCAGTATTTT. The J gene is TRBJ2-3, the V gene TRBV7-2; 11 bases agree with TRBD2. V was pared by 6 bases and J by 2 bases, with 7 bases of the junction left unmatched. The germline V gene has CDR1 SGHTA and CDR2 FQGNSA. The CDR3 is 16 residues long. Drawing the rest from reference TRBV7-2 and TRBJ2-3, the complete variable domain is GAGVSQSPSNKVTEKGKDVELRCDPISGHTALYWYRQSLGQGLEFLIYFQGNSAPDKSGLPSDRFSAERTGGSVSTLTIQRTQQEDSAVYLCASRPPGLAVTDTQYFGPGTRLTVL.

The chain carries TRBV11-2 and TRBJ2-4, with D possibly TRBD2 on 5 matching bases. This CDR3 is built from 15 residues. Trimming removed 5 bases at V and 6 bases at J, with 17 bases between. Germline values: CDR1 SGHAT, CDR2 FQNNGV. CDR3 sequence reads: CASSRLGSVGNIQYF. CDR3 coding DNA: TGTGCCAGCAGCCGGCTGGGTAGCGTGGGAAACATTCAGTACTTC.

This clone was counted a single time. CDR3 bases: TGTGCCAGCAGCTTAGATGGCAGGGCTGGGAACACCGGGGAGCTGTTTTTT. It yields the protein CASSLDGRAGNTGELFF. The chain combines TRBV11-2 with TRBJ2-2; TRBD1 is a possible D gene (5 bases). The CDR3 is 17 amino acids. Trimming pared 0 bases from V and 1 base from J, leaving 12 bases between. Per germline, CDR1 SGHAT and CDR2 FQNNGV.

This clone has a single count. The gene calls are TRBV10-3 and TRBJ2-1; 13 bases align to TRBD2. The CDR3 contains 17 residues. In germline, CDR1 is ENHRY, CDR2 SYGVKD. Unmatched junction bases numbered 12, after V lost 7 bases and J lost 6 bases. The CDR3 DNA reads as TGTGCCATCAACCCGACGGGGACTAGCGGGGTCGGCAATGAGCAGTTCTTC. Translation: CAINPTGTSGVGNEQFF.

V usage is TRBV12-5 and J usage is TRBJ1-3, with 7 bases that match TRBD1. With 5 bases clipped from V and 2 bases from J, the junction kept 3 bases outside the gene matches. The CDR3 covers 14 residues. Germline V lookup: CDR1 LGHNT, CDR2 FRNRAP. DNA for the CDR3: TGTGCTAGTGGTATTGGGACAGCTGGAAACACCATATATTTT. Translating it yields CASGIGTAGNTIYF.

The CDR3 region is CASSQGDSYYGYTF. The CDR3 DNA follows: TGCGCCAGCAGCCAAGGAGACAGTTACTATGGCTACACCTTC. V gene TRBV4-1 combines with J gene TRBJ1-2, with a weak D call TRBD1 (5 bases). The CDR3 totals 14 residues. V was pared by 1 base and J by 3 bases, with 9 bases between. The germline V gene encodes CDR1 MGHRA and CDR2 YSYEKL.

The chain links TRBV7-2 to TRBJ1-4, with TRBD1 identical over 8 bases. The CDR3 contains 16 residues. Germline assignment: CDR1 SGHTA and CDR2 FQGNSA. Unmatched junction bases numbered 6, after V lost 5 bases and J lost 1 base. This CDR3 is CASSAGGPLTNEKLFF. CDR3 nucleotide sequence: TGTGCCAGCAGCGCAGGGGGCCCCCTAACTAATGAAAAACTGTTTTTT.